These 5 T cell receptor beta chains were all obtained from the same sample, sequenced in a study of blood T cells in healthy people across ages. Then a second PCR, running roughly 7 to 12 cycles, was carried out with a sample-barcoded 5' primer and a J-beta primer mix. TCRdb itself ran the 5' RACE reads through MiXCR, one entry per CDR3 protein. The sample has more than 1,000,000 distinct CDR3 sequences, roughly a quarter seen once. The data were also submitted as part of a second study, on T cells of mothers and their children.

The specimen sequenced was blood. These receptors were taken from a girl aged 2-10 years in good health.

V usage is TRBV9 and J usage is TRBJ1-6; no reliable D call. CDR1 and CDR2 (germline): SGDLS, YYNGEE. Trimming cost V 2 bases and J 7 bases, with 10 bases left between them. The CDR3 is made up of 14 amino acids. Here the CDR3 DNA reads TGTGCCAGCAGCGTTCGGACGGAAAATTCACCCCTCCACTTT. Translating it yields CASSVRTENSPLHF.

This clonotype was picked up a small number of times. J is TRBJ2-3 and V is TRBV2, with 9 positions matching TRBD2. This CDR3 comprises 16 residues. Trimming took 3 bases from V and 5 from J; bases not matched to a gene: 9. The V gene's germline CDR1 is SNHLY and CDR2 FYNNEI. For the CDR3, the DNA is TGTGCCAGCAGTGATGGGAGCGGGAGGATAGGAGATACGCAGTATTTT. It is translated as CASSDGSGRIGDTQYF.

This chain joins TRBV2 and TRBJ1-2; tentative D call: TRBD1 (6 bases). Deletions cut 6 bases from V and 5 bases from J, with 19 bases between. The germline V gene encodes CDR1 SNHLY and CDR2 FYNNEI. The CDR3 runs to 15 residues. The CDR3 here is CASRTARGTSYGYTF. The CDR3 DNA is TGTGCCAGCAGGACCGCTCGAGGGACATCTTATGGCTACACCTTC.

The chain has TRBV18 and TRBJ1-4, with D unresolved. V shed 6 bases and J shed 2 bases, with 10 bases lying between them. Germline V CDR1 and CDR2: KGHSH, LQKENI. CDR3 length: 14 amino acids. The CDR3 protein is CASSRTGTNEKLFF. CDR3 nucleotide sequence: TGTGCCAGCTCCCGCACGGGGACTAATGAAAAACTGTTTTTT.

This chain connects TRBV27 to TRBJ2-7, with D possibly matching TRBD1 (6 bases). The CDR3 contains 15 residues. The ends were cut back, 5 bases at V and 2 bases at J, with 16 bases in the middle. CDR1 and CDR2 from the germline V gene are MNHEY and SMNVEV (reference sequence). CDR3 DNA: TGTGCCAGCAGTGTCTACCCGGGACAAGCCTACGAGCAGTACTTC. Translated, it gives CASSVYPGQAYEQYF.